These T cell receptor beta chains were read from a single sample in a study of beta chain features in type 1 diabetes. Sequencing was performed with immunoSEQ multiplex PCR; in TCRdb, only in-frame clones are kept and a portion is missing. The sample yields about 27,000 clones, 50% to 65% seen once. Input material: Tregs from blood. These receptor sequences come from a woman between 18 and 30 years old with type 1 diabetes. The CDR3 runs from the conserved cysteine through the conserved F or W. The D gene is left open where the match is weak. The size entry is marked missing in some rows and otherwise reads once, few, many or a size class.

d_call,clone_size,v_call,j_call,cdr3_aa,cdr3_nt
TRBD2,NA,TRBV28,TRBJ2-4,CASSSLLAEGVYF,TGTGCCAGCAGTTCCCTTCTAGCGGAAGGGGTGTACTTC
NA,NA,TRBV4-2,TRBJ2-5,CASSQSGGLSSVETQYF,TGTGCCAGCAGCCAAAGTGGTGGTTTGTCGAGTGTAGAGACCCAGTACTTC
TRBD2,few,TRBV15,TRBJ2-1,CATSRALRLAGERNEQFF,TGTGCCACCAGCAGAGCCCTCAGACTAGCGGGAGAACGGAATGAGCAGTTCTTC
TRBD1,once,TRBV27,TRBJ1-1,CASSLSTTGDTEAFF,TGTGCCAGCAGTTTATCTACGACAGGGGACACTGAAGCTTTCTTT
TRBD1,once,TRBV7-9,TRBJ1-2,CASSEGTGIYGYTF,TGTGCCAGCAGCGAGGGGACAGGGATCTATGGCTACACCTTC
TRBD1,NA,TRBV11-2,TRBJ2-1,CASSPLVGTGAWNEQFF,TGTGCCAGCAGCCCTCTAGTCGGGACAGGGGCGTGGAATGAGCAGTTCTTC
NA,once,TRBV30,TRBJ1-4,CAWSLRGGGNEKLFF,TGTGCCTGGAGCCTCAGGGGTGGAGGCAATGAAAAACTGTTTTTT
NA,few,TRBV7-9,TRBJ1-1,CASSFQGDNTEAFF,TGTGCCAGCAGCTTTCAGGGTGACAACACTGAAGCTTTCTTT
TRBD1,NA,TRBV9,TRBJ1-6,CASSSAGTDNSPLHF,TGTGCCAGCAGCTCGGCCGGGACAGATAATTCACCCCTCCACTTT
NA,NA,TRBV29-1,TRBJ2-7,CSVAPSTTYEQYF,TGCAGCGTTGCCCCTAGTACAACCTACGAGCAGTACTTC
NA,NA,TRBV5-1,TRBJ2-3,CASSLAQGSTDTQYF,TGCGCCAGCAGCTTGGCACAGGGTAGCACAGATACGCAGTATTTT
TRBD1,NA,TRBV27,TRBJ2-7,CASRAGGTYEQYF,TGTGCCAGCAGGGCAGGGGGTACCTACGAGCAGTACTTC
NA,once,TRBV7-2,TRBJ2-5,CASSLESSGETQYF,TGTGCCAGCAGCTTAGAATCCAGTGGAGAGACCCAGTACTTC
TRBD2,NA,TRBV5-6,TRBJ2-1,CASSMGAGGSYNEQFF,TGTGCCAGCAGCATGGGGGCGGGAGGCTCCTACAATGAGCAGTTCTTC
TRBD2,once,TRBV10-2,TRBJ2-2,CASSAAGVSGELFF,TGCGCCAGCAGTGCTGCGGGAGTGAGCGGGGAGCTGTTTTTT
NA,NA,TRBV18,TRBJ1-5,CASSQEQNQPQHF,TGTGCCAGCTCACAGGAACAGAATCAGCCCCAGCATTTT
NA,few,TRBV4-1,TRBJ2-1,CASSQVGSDEQFF,TGCGCCAGCAGCCAAGTAGGTAGCGATGAGCAGTTCTTC
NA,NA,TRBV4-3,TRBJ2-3,CASSQGGRGADTQYF,TGCGCCAGCAGCCAAGGGGGCAGGGGCGCAGATACGCAGTATTTT
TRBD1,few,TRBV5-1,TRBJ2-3,CASSPTGAAEWDTQYF,TGCGCCAGCAGTCCGACAGGGGCCGCGGAGTGGGATACGCAGTATTTT
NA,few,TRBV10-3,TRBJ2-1,CAISPWRDKYNEQFF,TGTGCCATCAGTCCGTGGCGGGATAAATACAATGAGCAGTTCTTC
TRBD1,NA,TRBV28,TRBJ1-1,CASRQGGNTEAFF,TGTGCCAGCCGACAGGGGGGTAACACTGAAGCTTTCTTT
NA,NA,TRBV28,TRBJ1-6,CASSLIRTGYNSPLHF,TGTGCCAGCAGTTTAATTCGGACGGGATATAATTCACCCCTCCACTTT
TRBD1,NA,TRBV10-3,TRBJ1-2,CAIMWGQTEANYGYTF,TGTGCCATCATGTGGGGACAGACCGAAGCTAACTATGGCTACACCTTC
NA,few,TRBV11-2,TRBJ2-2,CASSHGAGELFF,TGTGCCAGCAGCCACGGGGCCGGGGAGCTGTTTTTT
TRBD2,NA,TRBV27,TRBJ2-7,CASSLESGRAYEQYF,TGTGCCAGCAGCTTAGAGAGCGGGAGGGCCTACGAGCAGTACTTC
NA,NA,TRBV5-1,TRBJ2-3,CASRLSPDTQYF,TGCGCCAGCAGGTTGTCTCCAGATACGCAGTATTTT
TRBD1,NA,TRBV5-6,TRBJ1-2,CASSLDRGGGYTF,TGTGCCAGCAGCTTGGACAGGGGTGGTGGCTACACCTTC
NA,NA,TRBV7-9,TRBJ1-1,CASSRQESVGTEAFF,TGTGCCAGCAGCAGACAGGAATCGGTGGGCACTGAAGCTTTCTTT
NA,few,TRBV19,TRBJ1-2,CASSIDRGRHGYTF,TGTGCCAGTAGTATAGATCGAGGGCGACATGGCTACACCTTC
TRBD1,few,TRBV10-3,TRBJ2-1,CATEGQANEQFF,TGTGCCACCGAAGGACAGGCCAATGAGCAGTTCTTC
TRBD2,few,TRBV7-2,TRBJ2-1,CASSAGAANEQFF,TGTGCCAGCAGCGCGGGAGCGGCAAATGAGCAGTTCTTC
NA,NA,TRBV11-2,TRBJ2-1,CASSLSQGRNEQFF,TGTGCCAGCAGCTTATCACAGGGACGGAATGAGCAGTTCTTC
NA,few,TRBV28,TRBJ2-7,CASSTSGGINYEQYF,TGTGCCAGCAGTACATCGGGCGGGATCAACTACGAGCAGTACTTC
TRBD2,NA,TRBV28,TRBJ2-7,CASSLAGVSRYEQYF,TGTGCCAGCAGTCTAGCGGGAGTTAGTCGCTACGAGCAGTACTTC
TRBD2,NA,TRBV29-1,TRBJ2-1,CSVVSASGDSSYNEQFF,TGCAGCGTTGTGTCGGCTAGCGGGGACAGCTCCTACAATGAGCAGTTCTTC